The 13 T cell receptor beta chains below come from one sample, sequenced in a study of beta chain features in type 1 diabetes. Overall study results and limits: In all four CD4+ subsets, TCRB CDR3 length was significantly, moderately reduced in type 1 diabetes.

The authors reverse transcribed all of the isolated RNA, so sequencing captured expressed TCRB transcripts. The assay was immunoSEQ multiplex PCR, and TCRdb's table has in-frame clones only and misses some. The sample records around 250,000 clones, around an eighth being singletons. The antigens these receptors bind are not known. Sequenced material: naive CD4+ T cells from blood. These TCRs come from a man under 40 with type 1 diabetes.

This clone was seen a handful of times. The gene calls are TRBV6-1 and TRBJ2-5, with 10 bases aligning to TRBD2. J lost 1 base, V lost 4 bases, and 3 bases had no gene match. The CDR3 sequence is 15 residues long. Germline V lookup: CDR1 MNHNS, CDR2 SASEGT. CDR3 loop: CASSARTSGQETQYF. The CDR3 coding sequence is TGTGCCAGCAGTGCCAGGACTAGCGGCCAAGAGACCCAGTACTTC.

The genes are TRBV4-1 and TRBJ1-4; a weak D match, TRBD1 (6 bases). There are 14 residues in the CDR3. From germline, CDR1 is MGHRA and CDR2 YSYEKL. V lost 6 bases and J lost 4, with 12 bases in between. CDR3 protein: CASRQGQLNEKLFF. CDR3 coding DNA: TGCGCCAGCAGGCAGGGGCAGCTTAATGAAAAACTGTTTTTT.

The gene calls are TRBV11-1 and TRBJ1-1, with 7 nucleotides matching TRBD1. Germline V gene data show CDR1 as SGHAT and CDR2 as FQDESV (reference sequence). Germline trimming cut 3 bases from V and 4 bases from J; bases unmatched to any gene: 5. The CDR3 has 14 amino acids. CDR3 nucleotide sequence: TGTGCCAGCAGCTTTTTCAGGGGGAGCACTGAAGCTTTCTTT. Translated, it gives CASSFFRGSTEAFF.

This clone showed up just a few times. The chain carries TRBV27 and TRBJ2-7, with a weak D call TRBD2 (5 bases). Germline CDR1 MNHEY, CDR2 SMNVEV (reference sequence). CDR3 length equals 14 residues. V was shortened by 0 bases and J by 8 bases, with 14 bases between the two germline ends. The CDR3 is CASSLSTLGEQQYF. CDR3 DNA sequence: TGTGCCAGCAGTTTATCGACGCTCGGGGAACAGCAGTACTTC.

With regard to this clone: Other DNA sequences in this sample translate to the same CDR3. The chain has TRBV5-1 and TRBJ2-7; TRBD1 matches 8 bases. Germline V gene sequence: CDR1 SGHRS, CDR2 YFSETQ. The CDR3 has 14 residues. Germline trimming cut 0 bases from V and 2 bases from J; bases unmatched to any gene: 1. This CDR3 reads CASSLGDRTYEQYF. CDR3 nucleotides: TGCGCCAGCAGCTTGGGGGACAGGACCTACGAGCAGTACTTC.

The CDR3 loop reads CASSIGYGVNQPQHF. In nucleotides, the CDR3 is TGTGCCAGCAGTATCGGGTACGGGGTTAATCAGCCCCAGCATTTT. The chain couples TRBV28 to TRBJ1-5; no firm D call. Germline V gene lookup returns CDR1 MDHEN and CDR2 SYDVKM. V lost 5 bases and J 4 bases, leaving 15 bases between the germline ends. The CDR3 has 15 amino acids.

This clone was detected a few times. CDR3 nucleotide sequence: TGTGCCACCAGGCCCACAGGGGCAGTCGCTGGGGCCAACGTCCTGACTTTC. This encodes CATRPTGAVAGANVLTF. This chain links TRBV15 with TRBJ2-6; 7 nucleotides align to TRBD1. Germline V lookup: CDR1 LNHNV, CDR2 YYDKDF (reference sequence). The ends lost 6 bases at V and 2 bases at J; junction bases unmatched: 10. This CDR3 has 17 residues.

This chain joins TRBV4-3 and TRBJ2-2; 14 positions match TRBD2. The germline V gene encodes CDR1 LGHNA and CDR2 YSLEER. Trimming removed 6 bases from V and 0 bases from J; junction bases left unmatched: 3. This CDR3 comprises 17 residues. CDR3 protein: CASRRLAGGTNTGELFF. The CDR3 nucleotides read TGCGCCAGCAGACGACTAGCGGGAGGGACGAACACCGGGGAGCTGTTTTTT.

Here the CDR3 DNA reads TGTGCCAGCAGTGAAGGGGGGGGGACAGATACGCAGTATTTT. This sequence encodes CASSEGGGTDTQYF. This chain uses TRBV6-4 with TRBJ2-3; D may be TRBD2 (7 bases). Germline-derived CDR1 and CDR2 are MRHNA and SNTAGT. This CDR3 has 14 amino acids. V was shortened by 3 bases and J by 3 bases, with 10 bases between the two germline ends.

This clone turned up a few times. V usage is TRBV15 and J usage is TRBJ2-6; 8 bases are shared with TRBD2. CDR3 size: 18 residues. Germline V gives CDR1 LNHNV, CDR2 YYDKDF (reference sequence). The ends lost 1 base at V and 0 bases at J; junction bases unmatched: 5. CDR3 sequence (DNA): TGTGCCACCAGCAGAGCACCCGGGGGGGCCTCTGGGGCCAACGTCCTGACTTTC. Its protein is CATSRAPGGASGANVLTF.

This clone was seen a few times. Other DNA sequences in this sample translate to the same CDR3. CDR3 in DNA: TGCGCCAGCAGCTCGGGACAGGGGAACACCGGGGAGCTGTTTTTT. Translated, it gives CASSSGQGNTGELFF. This chain links TRBV5-1 with TRBJ2-2, with 9 bases aligning to TRBD1. V was clipped by 3 bases and J by 1 base; unmatched bases: 1. Germline assignment: CDR1 SGHRS and CDR2 YFSETQ. The CDR3 totals 15 residues.

The V gene is TRBV19, the J gene TRBJ2-7; 12 nucleotides match TRBD2. Germline V CDR1 and CDR2: LNHDA, SQIVND (reference sequence). V was clipped by 6 bases and J by 0 bases; unmatched bases: 3. CDR3 length: 15 amino acids. This chain's CDR3 is CASSRTSGNSYEQYF. CDR3 DNA: TGTGCCAGTAGCCGGACTAGCGGGAACTCCTACGAGCAGTACTTC.

This clone was counted a few times. The gene calls are TRBV19 and TRBJ2-3; 10 bases map to TRBD2. Germline CDR1 LNHDA, CDR2 SQIVND (reference sequence). The V gene end was trimmed by 6 bases and the J gene end by 9 bases; junction bases not matched to a gene: 18. The CDR3 is 17 amino acids. The CDR3 coding sequence is TGTGCCAGTAGCCCCGGAGGAAGGGCAGCGGGAGGGGAAACGCAGTATTTT. Protein sequence: CASSPGGRAAGGETQYF.